The sequence of this T cell receptor beta chain was determined in a study of control samples from healthy donors and cancer patients. From germline, CDR1 is LGHNA and CDR2 YSLEER. With 4 bases clipped from V and 2 bases from J, the junction kept 3 bases outside the gene matches. The CDR3 is 14 residues long. The assay was immunoSEQ multiplex PCR, and TCRdb's table has in-frame clones only and misses some. The data hold around 7,400 clones, with 82% observed a single time. The sequence was collected from a man in his 70s with lung cancer. The sequenced material came from PBMCs. The chain has TRBV4-3 and TRBJ1-2; TRBD1 matches 8 bases. CDR3 loop: CASSRGQGNYGYTF. For the CDR3, the DNA is TGCGCCAGCAGCCGAGGACAGGGAAACTATGGCTACACCTTC.